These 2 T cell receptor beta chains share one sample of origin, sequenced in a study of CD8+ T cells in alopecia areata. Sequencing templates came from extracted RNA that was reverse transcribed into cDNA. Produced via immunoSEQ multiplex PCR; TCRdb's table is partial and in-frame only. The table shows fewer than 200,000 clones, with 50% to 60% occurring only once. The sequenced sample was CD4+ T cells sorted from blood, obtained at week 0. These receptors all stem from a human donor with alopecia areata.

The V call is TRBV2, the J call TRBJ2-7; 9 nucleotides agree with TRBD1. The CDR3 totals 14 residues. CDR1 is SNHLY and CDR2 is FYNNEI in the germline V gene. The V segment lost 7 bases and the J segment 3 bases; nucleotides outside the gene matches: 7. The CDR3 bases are TGTGCCAGCAAGCCAGGGACAGGGCTCTACGAGCAGTACTTC. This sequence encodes CASKPGTGLYEQYF.

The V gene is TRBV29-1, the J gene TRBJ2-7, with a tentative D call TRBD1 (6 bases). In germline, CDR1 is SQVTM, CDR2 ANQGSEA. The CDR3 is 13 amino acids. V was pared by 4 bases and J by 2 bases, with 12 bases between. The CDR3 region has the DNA TGCAGCGTTGCCGGGACACCCACCTACGAGCAGTACTTC. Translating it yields CSVAGTPTYEQYF.